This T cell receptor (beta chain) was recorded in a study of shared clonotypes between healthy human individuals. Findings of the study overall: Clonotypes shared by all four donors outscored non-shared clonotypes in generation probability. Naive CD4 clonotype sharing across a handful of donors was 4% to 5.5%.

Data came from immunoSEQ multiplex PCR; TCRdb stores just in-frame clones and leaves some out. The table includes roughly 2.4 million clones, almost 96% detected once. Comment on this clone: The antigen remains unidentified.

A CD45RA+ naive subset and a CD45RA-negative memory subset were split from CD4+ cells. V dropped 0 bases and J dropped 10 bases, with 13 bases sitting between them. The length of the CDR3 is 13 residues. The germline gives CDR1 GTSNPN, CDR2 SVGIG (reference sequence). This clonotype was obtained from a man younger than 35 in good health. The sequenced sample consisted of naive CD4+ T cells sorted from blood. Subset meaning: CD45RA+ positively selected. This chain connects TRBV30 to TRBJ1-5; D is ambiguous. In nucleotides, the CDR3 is TGTGCCTGGAGTGTAGAGTTCGTGGGACCCCAGCATTTT. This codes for CAWSVEFVGPQHF.